The 11 T cell receptor beta chains presented below share a single source sample, sequenced in a study of CD4 T cells in relation to SARS-CoV-2 and coronaviruses. Before the COVID-19 pandemic, during about 2011-2019, CD4+ T cells were taken from unexposed donors. The cells were cultured for around ten days before CD4+ T cells were isolated. Generated by immunoSEQ multiplex PCR, the TCRdb table keeps only in-frame clones and is missing some. Here the sample spans some 22,000 clones, about two thirds being singletons. These receptors are not linked to any known antigen. The material sequenced was CD4+ T cells from PBMCs, cultured in vitro. Receptors originate from a human donor in good health.

The chain uses TRBV7-2 and TRBJ2-4; D not resolved. The CDR3 totals 13 residues. Germline V gene data show CDR1 as SGHTA and CDR2 as FQGNSA. V lost 0 bases and J 8 bases, leaving 8 bases between the germline ends. CDR3 sequence (DNA): TGTGCCAGCAGCTTAGCAACGGGTCACATTCAGTACTTC. Amino acid sequence: CASSLATGHIQYF.

The chain joins TRBV18 to TRBJ2-3; weak D call: TRBD1 (5 bases). Germline V gene lookup returns CDR1 KGHSH and CDR2 LQKENI. The CDR3 runs 14 residues. Trimming stripped 2 bases from V and 5 bases from J, with 11 bases between. CDR3 sequence reads: CASSPGAGKDTQYF. As DNA, the CDR3 is TGTGCCAGCTCACCAGGGGCAGGAAAAGATACGCAGTATTTT.

The chain uses TRBV28 and TRBJ2-1; D remains unclear. Germline loops: CDR1 MDHEN, CDR2 SYDVKM. The CDR3 is 14 residues long. V shed 7 bases and J shed 0 bases, with 10 bases lying between them. The CDR3 loop is CASIAVDSYNEQFF. In DNA, the CDR3 is TGTGCCAGCATCGCGGTAGACTCCTACAATGAGCAGTTCTTC.

This clone was observed once. The chain recombines TRBV4-3 with TRBJ1-1, with D possibly TRBD1 on 5 matching bases. The germline V gene has CDR1 LGHNA and CDR2 YSLEER. The CDR3 extends over 14 amino acids. Trimming left V 4 bases short and J 5 bases short, with 14 bases between. The chain's CDR3 is CASSPLGGRTEAFF. The CDR3 DNA is TGCGCCAGCAGCCCCTTGGGGGGTAGGACTGAAGCTTTCTTT.

CDR3 nucleotides: TGTGCCAGCAGCCCGAGGGACAGAACAGATAATTCACCCCTCCACTTT. It specifies CASSPRDRTDNSPLHF. The gene calls are TRBV7-9 and TRBJ1-6, with TRBD1 matching 7 bases. The CDR3 spans 16 residues. Germline V CDR1 and CDR2: SEHNR, FQNEAQ (reference sequence). V was pared by 5 bases and J by 5 bases, with 9 bases of the junction left unmatched.

V usage is TRBV11-2 and J usage is TRBJ1-3, with 9 bases fitting TRBD1. Germline CDR1 reads SGHAT; CDR2 reads FQNNGV. Trimming at V came to 5 bases and at J to 0 bases, leaving 5 bases not matched to a gene. The CDR3 loop spans 16 amino acids. CDR3 in amino acids: CASSAQGAFSGNTIYF. CDR3 DNA: TGTGCCAGCAGCGCACAGGGGGCGTTCTCTGGAAACACCATATATTTT.

V gene TRBV5-1 combines with J gene TRBJ1-2, with no clear D. Germline V lookup: CDR1 SGHRS, CDR2 YFSETQ. Deletions cut 0 bases from V and 7 bases from J, with 10 bases between. CDR3 length: 13 residues. The CDR3 nucleotides are TGCGCCAGCAGCTTGGGGCAAACCTCTGGCTACACCTTC. This codes for CASSLGQTSGYTF.

The V gene is TRBV5-1, the J gene TRBJ1-4; a weak D match, TRBD1 (5 bases). CDR1 is SGHRS and CDR2 is YFSETQ in the germline V gene. V was clipped by 0 bases and J by 3 bases, with 12 bases between them. This CDR3 comprises 16 residues. The CDR3 loop is CASSLGGRASNEKLFF. CDR3 in DNA: TGCGCCAGCAGCTTGGGGGGCCGGGCCTCTAATGAAAAACTGTTTTTT. The complete variable domain, with remaining parts taken from reference TRBV5-1 and TRBJ1-4, reads KAGVTQTPRYLIKTRGQQVTLSCSPISGHRSVSWYQQTPGQGLQFLFEYFSETQRNKGNFPGRFSGRQFSNSRSEMNVSTLELGDSALYLCASSLGGRASNEKLFFGSGTQLSVL.

The V and J genes are TRBV7-2 and TRBJ2-7, with D possibly matching TRBD2 (6 bases). The CDR3 is 15 residues long. V lost 5 bases and J 0 bases, leaving 14 bases between the germline ends. Germline CDR1 is SGHTA and CDR2 is FQGNSA. The CDR3: CASSLHGGPSYEQYF. In DNA form, the CDR3 reads TGTGCCAGCAGCCTCCACGGGGGTCCCTCCTACGAGCAGTACTTC.

This clone qualifies as medium-sized. The gene calls are TRBV9 and TRBJ1-2; 10 bases fit TRBD1. Germline loops: CDR1 SGDLS, CDR2 YYNGEE. The CDR3 has 12 residues. Trimming removed 4 bases from V and 7 bases from J; junction bases left unmatched: 1. DNA of the CDR3: TGTGCCAGCAGCCGGACAGGGGGTGGCTACACCTTC. The encoded protein is CASSRTGGGYTF. Variable domain in full (rest from reference TRBV9 and TRBJ1-2): DSGVTQTPKHLITATGQRVTLRCSPRSGDLSVYWYQQSLDQGLQFLIQYYNGEERAKGNILERFSAQQFPDLHSELNLSSLELGDSALYFCASSRTGGGYTFGSGTRLTVV.

The chain links TRBV5-1 to TRBJ2-3, with 8 nucleotides matching TRBD2. Germline lookup yields CDR1 SGHRS and CDR2 YFSETQ. After removal of 2 bases from V and 5 bases from J, the junction contained 7 bases not matched to a gene. The CDR3 length is 15 residues. Written as DNA, the CDR3 is TGCGCCAGCAGCTTATCGGGGGGGCTGAAAGATACGCAGTATTTT. Protein product: CASSLSGGLKDTQYF.